A single sample gave rise to the 6 T cell receptor beta chains below, sequenced in a study of CD8 T cells in Susac syndrome. About 0.5 to 1 ug RNA was reverse transcribed with random hexamers. TCRdb re-called the immunoSEQ multiplex PCR reads through MiXCR, storing one row per CDR3 protein. The sample shows some 240,000 distinct CDR3 sequences, almost 97% of them seen only once. Input material: CD4+ T cells from PBMCs. The receptors here all came from a human donor with Susac syndrome.

J is TRBJ2-1 and V is TRBV9, with a tentative D call TRBD1 (5 bases). The V and J ends lost 0 bases and 7 bases respectively, with 11 bases between them. Germline CDR1 and CDR2: SGDLS and YYNGEE. The CDR3 length is 14 residues. The CDR3 spells CASSVAPGWNEQFF. CDR3 DNA: TGTGCCAGCAGCGTAGCTCCAGGGTGGAATGAGCAGTTCTTC. Variable domain in full (rest from reference TRBV9 and TRBJ2-1): DSGVTQTPKHLITATGQRVTLRCSPRSGDLSVYWYQQSLDQGLQFLIQYYNGEERAKGNILERFSAQQFPDLHSELNLSSLELGDSALYFCASSVAPGWNEQFFGPGTRLTVL.

The rearrangement uses TRBV2 and TRBJ2-3; D is perhaps TRBD1 (6 bases). This CDR3 comprises 12 residues. Germline CDR1 is SNHLY and CDR2 is FYNNEI. Trimming removed 7 bases from V and 4 bases from J, with 9 bases in between. Written as DNA, the CDR3 is TGTGCCAGCAAAACAGGGCCAGATACGCAGTATTTT. As protein: CASKTGPDTQYF.

Concerning this clonotype itself: The junction departs from germline at one end; a sequencing error may be responsible. The chain couples TRBV10-3 to TRBJ2-5; 7 positions agree with TRBD1. Germline lookup yields CDR1 ENHRY and CDR2 SYGVKD. The CDR3 loop spans 14 amino acids. The CDR3 is CAISGGTGEDTQYF. CDR3 bases: TGTGCCATCAGTGGTGGAACAGGGGAAGACACCCAGTACTTC.

The J gene is TRBJ1-2, the V gene TRBV6-6; D is perhaps TRBD1 (6 bases). Germline V gene lookup returns CDR1 MNHNY and CDR2 SVGAGI (reference sequence). The ends were cut back, 5 bases at V and 7 bases at J, with 17 bases in the middle. CDR3 size: 14 residues. The CDR3 reads CASSTRDKLGGYTF. DNA for the CDR3: TGTGCCAGCAGTACGAGGGACAAGTTGGGTGGCTACACCTTC.

The chain combines TRBV9 with TRBJ2-7; 9 bases agree with TRBD2. This CDR3 has 17 residues. CDR1 SGDLS and CDR2 YYNGEE come from the germline V gene. The junction had 11 bases not matched to a gene; V was cut back by 3 bases and J by 1 base. CDR3 region: CASSEEGLAGTSYEQYF. As DNA, the CDR3 is TGTGCCAGCAGCGAGGAGGGCCTAGCGGGAACTTCCTACGAGCAGTACTTC. Full variable domain (rest looked up from reference TRBV9 and TRBJ2-7): DSGVTQTPKHLITATGQRVTLRCSPRSGDLSVYWYQQSLDQGLQFLIQYYNGEERAKGNILERFSAQQFPDLHSELNLSSLELGDSALYFCASSEEGLAGTSYEQYFGPGTRLTVT.

V and J are TRBV24-1 and TRBJ2-1; D is undetermined. The CDR3 spans 15 residues. The V gene's germline CDR1 is KGHDR and CDR2 SFDVKD. V was cut by 5 bases and J by 0 bases, with 10 bases left in between. This chain's CDR3 is CATSGYRSSYNEQFF. In DNA form, the CDR3 reads TGTGCCACCAGTGGTTACAGAAGCTCCTACAATGAGCAGTTCTTC.